This T cell receptor (beta chain) emerged from a study of identifying expanded T cells in peripheral blood. Findings and caveats of the study: Differentially abundant clones: 0.95 to 1.5 between replicates, about 17 at around 14 days, approximately 19 at four. Roughly two-week clone count variance significantly increased as total template count grew.

No infections or other immune events were documented during collection. Trimming removed 2 bases from V and 0 bases from J, with 7 bases in between. The CDR3 runs to 15 residues. Germline V CDR1 and CDR2: SEHNR, FQNEAQ (reference sequence). On this clone itself: No antigen is known for it.

Profiling relied on immunoSEQ multiplex PCR, and the TCRdb table lists in-frame clones only, not all of them. The sample has nearly 60,000 clones; around nine tenths are singletons. The material sequenced was blood. This receptor was taken from a person aged 18 to 69 in good health. The genes are TRBV7-9 and TRBJ1-4, with a possible D match to TRBD1 (5 bases). CDR3 sequence: CASSLQGSTNEKLFF. CDR3 sequence (DNA): TGTGCCAGCAGCTTACAGGGATCAACTAATGAAAAACTGTTTTTT.